What follows are 15 T cell receptor beta chains derived from one specimen sequenced in a study of CXCR3-negative and CXCR3-positive naive CD8 T cells. TRB cDNA libraries were made by UMI-labeled 5' RACE. TCRdb re-called the 5' RACE reads and catalogs CDR3 proteins one per entry, DNA excluded. This sample carries 45,000 or so distinct CDR3 sequences, with over 8.5% going to the ten biggest clones. Material: memory CD8+ T cells from blood. All receptors come from a human donor in good health. Some clones in this sample may be carry-over from other donors' samples.

The chain recombines TRBV7-9 with TRBJ2-7; TCRdb's D gene call, TRBD1, goes unchecked for lack of DNA. Looked up from germline, CDR1 is SEHNR and CDR2 is FQNEAQ (reference sequence). This CDR3 is built from 13 residues. The CDR3 spells CASSGLTVYEQYF.

Here the CDR3 reads CASSSTGTDTQYF. The chain recombines TRBV6-4 with TRBJ2-3. Per the germline V gene, CDR1 is MRHNA and CDR2 is SNTAGT. There are 13 residues in the CDR3.

Its frequency marks this clonotype as medium-sized. V gene TRBV6-2 or TRBV6-3 combines with J gene TRBJ2-3; TCRdb calls TRBD1, which cannot be checked without DNA. Germline V gene data show CDR1 as MNHEY and CDR2 as SVGEGT. The CDR3 is made up of 15 amino acids. The CDR3 region is CASSYEGAVTDTQYF.

This sequence joins TRBV20-1 and TRBJ2-3; TCRdb picks TRBD2, but there is no DNA to check that call. CDR3 size: 18 residues. CDR1 is DFQATT, CDR2 SNEGSKA, per germline (reference sequence). Here the CDR3 reads CSARDFAGGPGVPDTQYF.

The gene calls are TRBV4-3 and TRBJ2-3; TCRdb indicates TRBD1, and absent DNA this call remains unverified. This CDR3 has 17 amino acids. Looked up from germline, CDR1 is LGHNA and CDR2 is YSLEER. The CDR3 sequence is CASSQAGVGQGGDTQYF.

The chain couples TRBV20-1 to TRBJ2-2; TCRdb picks TRBD2, but there is no DNA to check that call. Germline CDR1 and CDR2: DFQATT and SNEGSKA (reference sequence). The CDR3 is made up of 15 amino acids. CDR3 residues: CSAAGTSGYTGELFF.

The chain combines TRBV20-1 with TRBJ2-1; TCRdb gives TRBD2 as the D gene, but with no DNA this cannot be confirmed. The CDR3 spans 15 residues. Germline V lookup: CDR1 DFQATT, CDR2 SNEGSKA (reference sequence). CDR3 region: CSASETSGGANEQFF.

V and J are TRBV5-5 and TRBJ1-1; TCRdb lists TRBD1, though no DNA is available to test this call. The CDR3 is made up of 14 amino acids. Germline V gives CDR1 SGHKS, CDR2 YYEKEE (reference sequence). The CDR3 sequence: CASSSGELDTEAFF.

This clonotype counts as medium-sized by frequency. The V call is TRBV20-1, the J call TRBJ2-7; with no DNA, the TCRdb D assignment of TRBD2 cannot be verified. CDR3 length: 20 residues. Germline CDR1 is DFQATT and CDR2 is SNEGSKA (reference sequence). CDR3 in amino acids: CSAQRRLDGASGGRRYEQYF.

The rearrangement links TRBV6-6 to TRBJ1-3; TCRdb designates TRBD1, a call that cannot be tested without DNA. CDR1 and CDR2 (germline): MNHNY, SVGAGI (reference sequence). The CDR3 extends over 17 amino acids. The CDR3 here is CASSPGPGQGRPNTIYF.

V gene TRBV4-2 combines with J gene TRBJ2-4; lacking DNA, the TRBD1 call made by TCRdb goes unchecked. The CDR3 loop spans 17 amino acids. Germline CDR1 LGHNA, CDR2 YNFKEQ. The CDR3 loop reads CASSQAPAGEAKNIQYF.

The V and J genes are TRBV28 and TRBJ2-2. The germline CDR1 and CDR2 sequences are MDHEN and SYDVKM. This CDR3 is 15 amino acids long. The CDR3 sequence is CASSLVGSNTGELFF.

The V gene is TRBV20-1, the J gene TRBJ2-1. CDR1 DFQATT and CDR2 SNEGSKA come from the germline V gene (reference sequence). This CDR3 is 15 amino acids long. The CDR3 spells CSALPYRSSYNEQFF.

The gene calls are TRBV7-2 and TRBJ1-5; as DNA is missing, the TRBD1 call by TCRdb cannot be tested. This CDR3 has 15 amino acids. Germline CDR1 is SGHTA and CDR2 is FQGNSA. CDR3: CASSGSTGPHQPQHF.

The J gene is TRBJ1-1, the V gene TRBV20-1. Germline CDR1 reads DFQATT; CDR2 reads SNEGSKA (reference sequence). This CDR3 is built from 13 residues. The CDR3 reads CSARSQGNTEAFF.